The present T cell receptor (beta chain) was sequenced within a study of blood T cell repertoires in COVID-19. Germline V gives CDR1 MNHEY, CDR2 SVGAGI. This CDR3 comprises 14 residues. The V gene end was trimmed by 4 bases and the J gene end by 9 bases; junction bases not matched to a gene: 6. The table came from immunoSEQ multiplex PCR; TCRdb's copy has only in-frame clones and leaves some out. The table has 290,000 or so clones, approximately 90% seen once. The receptor was isolated from a man aged 18 to 35 with active or convalescent COVID-19. The sample taken for sequencing was peripheral blood. The V gene is TRBV6-5, the J gene TRBJ1-6; 7 nucleotides match TRBD1. The CDR3 sequence: CASSFRQGGSPLHF. For the CDR3, the DNA is TGTGCCAGCAGTTTTCGACAGGGAGGTTCACCCCTCCACTTT.